This T cell receptor beta chain emerged from a study of cytomegalovirus exposure and HLA in healthy donors. Study-level results: Researchers counted 164 TCR beta chains as cytomegalovirus-associated. Later on, an analysis showed TCR association rates differing by HLA locus, with DRB1 the most and HLA-C the fewest. In an earlier analysis, in some 500 donors, most V segments appeared productive either ~87% or ~30% of the time. CMV serostatus alone was available as immune exposure information.

The CDR3 is 15 residues long. Looked up from germline, CDR1 is MNHEY and CDR2 is SVGAGI. V was shortened by 4 bases and J by 2 bases, with 15 bases between the two germline ends. Details on this clone: Its antigen is undetermined.

Use of 60 Vbeta and 13 Jbeta primers characterized the PCR. Data came from immunoSEQ multiplex PCR; TCRdb stores just in-frame clones and leaves some out. Among some 130,000 clones listed, 60% to 85% were seen once. The chain combines TRBV6-5 with TRBJ2-7; D is unclear. This TCR was recovered from a human donor in good health. Specimen: PBMCs. CDR3 region: CASSLSVDSPYEQYF. The CDR3 DNA reads as TGTGCCAGCAGTTTATCGGTCGATAGCCCCTACGAGCAGTACTTC.